Each of the 15 T cell receptor beta chains below was sequenced from the same sample in a study of type 1 regulatory T cells. No antigens are known for them. Each CDR3 protein gets one entry after TCRdb re-called the reads with MiXCR. Of roughly 60,000 distinct CDR3 sequences detected, 62% appear once; the ten largest clones hold less than 2%. The sample was cultured non-Tr1 T cells, either the whole culture or a sorted T cell fraction (not recorded which). The receptors were gathered from a human donor in good health.

This clonotype was found once. The chain uses TRBV12-3 or TRBV12-4 and TRBJ2-5; TRBD1 agrees at 9 bases. The CDR3 totals 15 residues. V dropped 5 bases and J dropped 5; count of bases not matched to a gene: 9. The CDR3 nucleotides are TGTGCCAGCAGTCTAGGGACAGGGATAGGGGAGACCCAGTACTTC. This translates into CASSLGTGIGETQYF.

The rearrangement uses TRBV20-1 and TRBJ2-3, with D unclear. V was shortened by 2 bases and J by 2 bases, with 8 bases between the two germline ends. This CDR3 is built from 13 residues. Germline CDR1 reads DFQATT; CDR2 reads SNEGSKA (reference sequence). The CDR3 DNA is TGCAGTGCTAGACACATACTCACAGATACGCAGTATTTT. It is translated as CSARHILTDTQYF.

J is TRBJ2-7 and V is TRBV5-1, with 7 bases lining up with TRBD1. Germline V CDR1 and CDR2: SGHRS, YFSETQ. The CDR3 covers 14 residues. J was trimmed by 0 bases and V by 6 bases; bases with no gene match: 6. The CDR3 nucleotides are TGCGCCAGCAAACCCGGGACAGCCTCCTACGAGCAGTACTTC. Translated: CASKPGTASYEQYF.

The V and J genes are TRBV6-2 or TRBV6-3 and TRBJ2-1; 7 positions agree with TRBD2. The CDR3 is 16 residues long. V was clipped by 6 bases and J by 2 bases; unmatched bases: 10. Germline CDR1 is MNHEY and CDR2 is SVGEGT. For the CDR3, the DNA is TGTGCCAGCAGCCGCGTCCGGGCGGGAGCCTACAATGAGCAGTTCTTC. The encoded protein is CASSRVRAGAYNEQFF.

The CDR3 DNA sequence: TGTGCCAGCAGCCATTATGGACAGAGCTATGGCTACACCTTC. Encoded protein: CASSHYGQSYGYTF. This sequence joins TRBV7-2 and TRBJ1-2; tentatively, D is TRBD1 (6 bases). V was shortened by 5 bases and J by 4 bases, with 14 bases between the two germline ends. This CDR3 contains 14 residues. Germline V gives CDR1 SGHTA, CDR2 FQGNSA.

The chain couples TRBV4-3 to TRBJ2-5; possibly TRBD2 for D (6 bases). The CDR3 runs to 15 residues. CDR1 and CDR2 from the germline V gene are LGHNA and YSLEER. Trimming cost V 0 bases and J 5 bases, with 13 bases left between them. In DNA, the CDR3 is TGCGCCAGCAGCCAAGACTTTATACGGGGGGAGACCCAGTACTTC. Translating gives CASSQDFIRGETQYF.

This chain uses TRBV3-1 with TRBJ2-4, with D perhaps assigned TRBD1 or TRBD2 (6 bases each). CDR3 length: 18 amino acids. V lost 3 bases and J 1 base, leaving 19 bases between the germline ends. Germline lookup yields CDR1 LGHDT and CDR2 YNNKEL (reference sequence). As DNA, the CDR3 is TGTGCCAGCAGCCAGGGGGCGAAAGGAGGGAGGGCCAAAAACATTCAGTACTTC. Its translation is CASSQGAKGGRAKNIQYF. The full variable domain, with the rest looked up from reference TRBV3-1 and TRBJ2-4, is DTAVSQTPKYLVTQMGNDKSIKCEQNLGHDTMYWYKQDSKKFLKIMFSYNNKELIINETVPNRFSPKSPDKAHLNLHINSLELGDSAVYFCASSQGAKGGRAKNIQYFGAGTRLSVL.

The chain recombines TRBV11-2 with TRBJ2-1; tentatively, D is TRBD1 or TRBD2 (5 bases each). Germline CDR1 SGHAT, CDR2 FQNNGV. CDR3 length: 15 amino acids. V lost 7 bases and J 4 bases, leaving 17 bases between the germline ends. The chain's CDR3 is CASNIGRGPYNEQFF. Here the CDR3 DNA reads TGTGCCAGCAACATCGGTCGGGGCCCATACAATGAGCAGTTCTTC.

This sequence joins TRBV7-2 and TRBJ2-1; unclear D gene. The CDR3 has 13 amino acids. Trimming pared 5 bases from V and 10 bases from J, leaving 15 bases between. The germline V gene has CDR1 SGHTA and CDR2 FQGNSA. CDR3 amino acids: CASSPRLELEQFF. The CDR3 bases are TGTGCCAGCAGCCCCAGACTGGAACTGGAGCAGTTCTTC.

In its sample, this clonotype was seen a few times. The chain joins TRBV27 to TRBJ1-6; no clear D. Trimming took 4 bases from V and 10 from J, leaving 17 bases between them. This CDR3 contains 15 residues. Per the germline V gene, CDR1 is MNHEY and CDR2 is SMNVEV (reference sequence). For the CDR3, the DNA is TGTGCCAGCAGTTCACAAGGGCAAGTGGGATCACCCCTCCACTTT. Encoded protein: CASSSQGQVGSPLHF.

The CDR3 DNA sequence: TGCGCCAGCAGCTTGGTGGGGGGCGAAGAGACCCAGTACTTC. Its translation: CASSLVGGEETQYF. This chain links TRBV5-1 with TRBJ2-5, with D perhaps TRBD1 or TRBD2 (6 bases each). This CDR3 spans 14 amino acids. Trimming took 0 bases from V and 3 from J, leaving 9 bases between them. Germline CDR1 reads SGHRS; CDR2 reads YFSETQ.

This clonotype was counted between two and nine times. This chain uses TRBV7-9 with TRBJ2-1; no clear D gene. Trimming cost V 4 bases and J 12 bases, with 13 bases left between them. There are 12 residues in the CDR3. Germline V gene data show CDR1 as SEHNR and CDR2 as FQNEAQ (reference sequence). In nucleotides, the CDR3 is TGTGCCAGCAGCTACGACACCAATCGGCAGTTCTTC. This sequence encodes CASSYDTNRQFF. The variable domain in full, completed from reference TRBV7-9 and TRBJ2-1, reads DTGVSQNPRHKITKRGQNVTFRCDPISEHNRLYWYRQTLGQGPEFLTYFQNEAQLEKSRLLSDRFSAERPKGSFSTLEIQRTEQGDSAMYLCASSYDTNRQFFGPGTRLTVL.

The rearrangement links TRBV27 to TRBJ2-7; D is perhaps TRBD1 or TRBD2 (5 bases each). Deletions cut 5 bases from V and 3 bases from J, with 14 bases between. From germline, CDR1 is MNHEY and CDR2 SMNVEV (reference sequence). There are 14 residues in the CDR3. The CDR3 is CASSGRDGHYEQYF. As DNA, the CDR3 is TGTGCCAGCAGTGGCCGGGACGGGCACTACGAGCAGTACTTC.

The DNA of the CDR3 is TGTGCCAGCAACAACAGGGGCGACGAGCAGTACTTC. Amino acids: CASNNRGDEQYF. The rearrangement joins TRBV2 to TRBJ2-7; 7 bases line up with TRBD1. Germline V lookup: CDR1 SNHLY, CDR2 FYNNEI. CDR3 length: 12 amino acids. The junction had 5 bases not matched to a gene; V was cut back by 7 bases and J by 5 bases.

This rearrangement joins TRBV6-6 to TRBJ2-1, with D possibly being TRBD1 (6 bases). V was cut by 6 bases and J by 6 bases, with 12 bases left in between. The CDR3 consists of 13 residues. Germline V gene data show CDR1 as MNHNY and CDR2 as SVGAGI (reference sequence). In nucleotides, the CDR3 is TGTGCCAGCAGCCCAACAGGGACCAATGAGCAGTTCTTC. Residues: CASSPTGTNEQFF.